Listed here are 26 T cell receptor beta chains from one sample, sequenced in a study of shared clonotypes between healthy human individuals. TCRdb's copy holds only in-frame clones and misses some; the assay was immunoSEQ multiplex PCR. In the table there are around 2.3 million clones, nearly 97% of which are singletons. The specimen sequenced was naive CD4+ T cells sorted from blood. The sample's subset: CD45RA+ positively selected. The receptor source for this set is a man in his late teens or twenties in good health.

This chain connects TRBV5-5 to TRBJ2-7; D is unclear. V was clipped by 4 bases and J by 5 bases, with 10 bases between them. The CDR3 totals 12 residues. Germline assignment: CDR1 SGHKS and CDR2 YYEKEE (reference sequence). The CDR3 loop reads CASSHRQDEQYF. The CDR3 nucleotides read TGTGCCAGCAGCCATCGACAAGACGAGCAGTACTTC.

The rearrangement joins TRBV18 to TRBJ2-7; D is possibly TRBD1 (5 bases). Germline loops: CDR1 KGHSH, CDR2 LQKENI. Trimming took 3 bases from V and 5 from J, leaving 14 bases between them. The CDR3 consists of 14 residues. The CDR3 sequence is CASSPGREGNEQYF. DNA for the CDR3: TGTGCCAGCTCACCTGGCAGGGAAGGTAACGAGCAGTACTTC.

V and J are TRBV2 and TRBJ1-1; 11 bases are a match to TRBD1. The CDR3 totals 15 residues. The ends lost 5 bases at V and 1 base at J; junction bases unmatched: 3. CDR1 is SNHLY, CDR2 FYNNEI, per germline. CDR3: CASSPGQGGNTEAFF. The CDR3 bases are TGTGCCAGCAGTCCGGGACAGGGGGGGAACACTGAAGCTTTCTTT.

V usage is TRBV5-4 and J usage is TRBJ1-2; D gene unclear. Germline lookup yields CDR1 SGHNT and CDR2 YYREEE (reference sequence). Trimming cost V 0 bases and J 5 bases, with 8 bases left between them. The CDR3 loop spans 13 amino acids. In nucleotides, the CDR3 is TGTGCCAGCAGCTTGGCGACGGCGTATGGCTACACCTTC. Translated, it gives CASSLATAYGYTF. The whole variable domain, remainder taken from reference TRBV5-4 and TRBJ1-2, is ETGVTQSPTHLIKTRGQQVTLRCSSQSGHNTVSWYQQALGQGPQFIFQYYREEENGRGNFPPRFSGLQFPNYSSELNVNALELDDSALYLCASSLATAYGYTFGSGTRLTVV.

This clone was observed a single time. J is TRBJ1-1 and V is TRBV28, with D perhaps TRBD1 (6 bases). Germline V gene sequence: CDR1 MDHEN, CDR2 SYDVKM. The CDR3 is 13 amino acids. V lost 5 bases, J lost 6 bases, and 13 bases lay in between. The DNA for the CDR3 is TGTGCCAGCAGTACCCCAGGGGCCGCTGAAGCTTTCTTT. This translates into CASSTPGAAEAFF.

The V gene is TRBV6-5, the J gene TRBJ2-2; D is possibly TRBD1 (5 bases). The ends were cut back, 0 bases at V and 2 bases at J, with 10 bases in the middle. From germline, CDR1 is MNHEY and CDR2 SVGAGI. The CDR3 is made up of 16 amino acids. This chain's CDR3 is CASSYSIGQNTGELFF. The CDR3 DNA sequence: TGTGCCAGCAGTTACTCGATAGGACAAAACACCGGGGAGCTGTTTTTT.

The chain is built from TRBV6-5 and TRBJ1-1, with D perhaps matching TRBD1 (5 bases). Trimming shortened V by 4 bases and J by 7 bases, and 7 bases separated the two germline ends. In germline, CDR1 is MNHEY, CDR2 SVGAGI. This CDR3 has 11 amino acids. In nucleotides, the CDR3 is TGTGCCAGCAGTTCGACAGTTGAAGCTTTCTTT. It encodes CASSSTVEAFF.

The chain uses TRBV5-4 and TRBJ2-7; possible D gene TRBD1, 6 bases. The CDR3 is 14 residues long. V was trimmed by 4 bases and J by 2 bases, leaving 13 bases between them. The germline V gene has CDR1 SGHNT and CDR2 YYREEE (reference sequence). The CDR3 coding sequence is TGTGCCAGCAGCATTACAGGGCAAGCCTACGAGCAGTACTTC. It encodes CASSITGQAYEQYF. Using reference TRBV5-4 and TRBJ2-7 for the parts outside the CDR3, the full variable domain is ETGVTQSPTHLIKTRGQQVTLRCSSQSGHNTVSWYQQALGQGPQFIFQYYREEENGRGNFPPRFSGLQFPNYSSELNVNALELDDSALYLCASSITGQAYEQYFGPGTRLTVT.

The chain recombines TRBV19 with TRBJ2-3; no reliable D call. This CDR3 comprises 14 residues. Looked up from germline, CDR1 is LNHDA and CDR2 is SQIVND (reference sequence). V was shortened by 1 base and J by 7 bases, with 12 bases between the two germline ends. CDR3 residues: CASSIGPTVYTQYF. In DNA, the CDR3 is TGTGCCAGTAGTATAGGTCCCACGGTATATACGCAGTATTTT.

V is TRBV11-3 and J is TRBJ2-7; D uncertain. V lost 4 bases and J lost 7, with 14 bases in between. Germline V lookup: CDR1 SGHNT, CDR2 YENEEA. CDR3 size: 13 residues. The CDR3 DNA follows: TGTGCCAGCAGCTCGACACTCTATGGGGAGCAGTACTTC. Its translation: CASSSTLYGEQYF.

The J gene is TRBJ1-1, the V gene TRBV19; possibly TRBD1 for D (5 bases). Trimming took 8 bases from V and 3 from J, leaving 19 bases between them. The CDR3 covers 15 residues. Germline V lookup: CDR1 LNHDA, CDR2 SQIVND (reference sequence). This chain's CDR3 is CASGGTGPWDTEAFF. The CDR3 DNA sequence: TGTGCCAGTGGCGGGACGGGGCCGTGGGACACTGAAGCTTTCTTT.

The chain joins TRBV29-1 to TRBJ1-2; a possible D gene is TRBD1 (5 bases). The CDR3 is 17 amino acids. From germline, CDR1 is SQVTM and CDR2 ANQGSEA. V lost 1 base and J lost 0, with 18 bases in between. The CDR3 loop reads CSVEATPGSVANYGYTF. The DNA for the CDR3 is TGCAGCGTTGAAGCGACGCCAGGGAGTGTTGCTAACTATGGCTACACCTTC.

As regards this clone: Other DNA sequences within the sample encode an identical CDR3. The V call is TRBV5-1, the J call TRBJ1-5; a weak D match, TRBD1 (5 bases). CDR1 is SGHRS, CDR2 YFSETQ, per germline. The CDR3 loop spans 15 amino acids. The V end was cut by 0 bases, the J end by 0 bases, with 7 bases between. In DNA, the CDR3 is TGCGCCAGCAGCTTGGGACAGAATAGCAATCAGCCCCAGCATTTT. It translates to CASSLGQNSNQPQHF.

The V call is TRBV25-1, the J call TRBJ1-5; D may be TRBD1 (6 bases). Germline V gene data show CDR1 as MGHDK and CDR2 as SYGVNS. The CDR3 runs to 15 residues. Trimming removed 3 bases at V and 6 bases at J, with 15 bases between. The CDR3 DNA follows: TGTGCCAGCAGTGAGTCGCACAGGGAGAGTCAGCCCCAGCATTTT. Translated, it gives CASSESHRESQPQHF.

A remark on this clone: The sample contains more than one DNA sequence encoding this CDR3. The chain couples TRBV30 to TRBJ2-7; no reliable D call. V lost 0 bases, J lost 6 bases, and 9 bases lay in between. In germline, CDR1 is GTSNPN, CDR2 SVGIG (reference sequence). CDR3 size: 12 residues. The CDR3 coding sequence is TGTGCCTGGAGTGTATCGGGCGTCGAGCAGTACTTC. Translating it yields CAWSVSGVEQYF.

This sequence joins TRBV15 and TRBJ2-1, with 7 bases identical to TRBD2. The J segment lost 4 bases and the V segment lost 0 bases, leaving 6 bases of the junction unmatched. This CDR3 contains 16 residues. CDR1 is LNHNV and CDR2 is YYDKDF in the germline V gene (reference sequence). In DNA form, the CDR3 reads TGTGCCACCAGCAGAGACGTAGCGGGCACATACAATGAGCAGTTCTTC. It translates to CATSRDVAGTYNEQFF. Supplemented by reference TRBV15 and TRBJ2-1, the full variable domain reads DAMVIQNPRYQVTQFGKPVTLSCSQTLNHNVMYWYQQKSSQAPKLLFHYYDKDFNNEADTPDNFQSRRPNTSFCFLDIRSPGLGDTAMYLCATSRDVAGTYNEQFFGPGTRLTVL.

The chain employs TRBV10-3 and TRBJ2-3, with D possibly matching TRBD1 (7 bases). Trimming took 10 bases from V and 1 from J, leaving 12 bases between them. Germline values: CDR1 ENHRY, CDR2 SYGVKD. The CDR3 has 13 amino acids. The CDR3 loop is CATAGTGTDTQYF. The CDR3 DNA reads TGTGCCACCGCGGGGACAGGCACAGATACGCAGTATTTT.

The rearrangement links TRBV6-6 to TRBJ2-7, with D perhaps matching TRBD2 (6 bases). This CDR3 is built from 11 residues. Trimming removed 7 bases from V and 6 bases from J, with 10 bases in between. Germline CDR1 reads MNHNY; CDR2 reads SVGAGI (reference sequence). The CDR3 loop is CASTLGGEQYF. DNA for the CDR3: TGTGCCAGCACTTTGGGGGGCGAGCAGTACTTC.

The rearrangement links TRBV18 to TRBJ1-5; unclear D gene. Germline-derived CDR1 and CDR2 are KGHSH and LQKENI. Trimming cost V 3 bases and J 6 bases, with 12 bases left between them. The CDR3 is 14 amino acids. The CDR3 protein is CASSPEKGSQPQHF. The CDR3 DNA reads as TGTGCCAGCTCACCGGAGAAAGGGTCTCAGCCCCAGCATTTT. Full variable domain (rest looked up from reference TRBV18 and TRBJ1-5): NAGVMQNPRHLVRRRGQEARLRCSPMKGHSHVYWYRQLPEEGLKFMVYLQKENIIDESGMPKERFSAEFPKEGPSILRIQQVVRGDSAAYFCASSPEKGSQPQHFGDGTRLSIL.

In DNA, the CDR3 is TGTGCCAGCTCACCACCGGGACTAGCGGGAGGGGTTGAGCAGTTCTTC. Amino acid sequence: CASSPPGLAGGVEQFF. The genes are TRBV18 and TRBJ2-1; 16 bases map to TRBD2. With V trimmed by 0 bases and J by 9 bases, 2 bases remained unmatched. This CDR3 region has 16 residues. Germline CDR1 reads KGHSH; CDR2 reads LQKENI.

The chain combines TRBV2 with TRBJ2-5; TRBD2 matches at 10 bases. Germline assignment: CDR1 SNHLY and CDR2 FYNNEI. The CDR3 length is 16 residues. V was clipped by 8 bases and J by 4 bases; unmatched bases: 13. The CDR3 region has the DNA TGTGCCAGCGCTAGCGGGAGCCGTAAAACAGTAGAGACCCAGTACTTC. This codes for CASASGSRKTVETQYF.

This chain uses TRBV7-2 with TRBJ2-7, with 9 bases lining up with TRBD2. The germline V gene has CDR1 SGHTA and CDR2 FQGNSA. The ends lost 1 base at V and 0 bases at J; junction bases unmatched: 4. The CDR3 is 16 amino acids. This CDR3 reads CASSLGAGGLSYEQYF. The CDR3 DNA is TGTGCCAGCAGCTTAGGGGCGGGAGGGCTCTCCTACGAGCAGTACTTC.

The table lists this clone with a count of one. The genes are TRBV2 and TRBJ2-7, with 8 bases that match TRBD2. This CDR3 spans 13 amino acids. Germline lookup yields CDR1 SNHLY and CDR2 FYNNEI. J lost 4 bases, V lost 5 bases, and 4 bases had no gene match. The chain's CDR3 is CASSLGLGYEQYF. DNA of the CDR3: TGTGCCAGCAGTCTGGGACTAGGGTACGAGCAGTACTTC.

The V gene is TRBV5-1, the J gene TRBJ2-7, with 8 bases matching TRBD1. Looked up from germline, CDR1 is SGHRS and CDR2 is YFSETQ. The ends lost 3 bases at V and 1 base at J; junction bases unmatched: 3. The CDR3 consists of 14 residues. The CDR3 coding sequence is TGCGCCAGCAGCTACGACAGGGGTTCCTACGAGCAGTACTTC. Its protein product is CASSYDRGSYEQYF.

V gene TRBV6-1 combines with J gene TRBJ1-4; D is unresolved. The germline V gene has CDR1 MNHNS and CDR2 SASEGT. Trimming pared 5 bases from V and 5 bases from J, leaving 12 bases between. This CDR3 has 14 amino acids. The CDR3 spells CASSPLGMNEKLFF. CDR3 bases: TGTGCCAGCAGTCCACTGGGAATGAATGAAAAACTGTTTTTT.

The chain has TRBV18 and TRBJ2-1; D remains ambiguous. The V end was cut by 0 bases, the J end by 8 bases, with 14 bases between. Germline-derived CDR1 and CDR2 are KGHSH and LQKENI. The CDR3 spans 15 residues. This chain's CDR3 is CASSPPQTRSHEQFF. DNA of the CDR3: TGTGCCAGCTCACCACCCCAAACCAGGTCCCATGAGCAGTTCTTC.